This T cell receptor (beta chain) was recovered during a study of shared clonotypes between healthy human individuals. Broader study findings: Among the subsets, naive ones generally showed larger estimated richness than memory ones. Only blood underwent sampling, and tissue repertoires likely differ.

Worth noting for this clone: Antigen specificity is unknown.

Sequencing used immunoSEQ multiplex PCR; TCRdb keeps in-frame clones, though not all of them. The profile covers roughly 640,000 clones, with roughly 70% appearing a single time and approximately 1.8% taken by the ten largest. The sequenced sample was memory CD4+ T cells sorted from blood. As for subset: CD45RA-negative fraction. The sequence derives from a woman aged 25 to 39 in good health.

CDR3 coding DNA: TGTGCCAGCAGCCAAGGGACCATTCCCGGGGAGCTGTTTTTT. Its protein is CASSQGTIPGELFF. J is TRBJ2-2 and V is TRBV14; unclear D gene. Between the trimmed V and J ends, which lost 1 base and 6 bases, there was a span of 9 bases. This CDR3 contains 14 residues. CDR1 is SGHDN and CDR2 is FVKESK in the germline V gene.